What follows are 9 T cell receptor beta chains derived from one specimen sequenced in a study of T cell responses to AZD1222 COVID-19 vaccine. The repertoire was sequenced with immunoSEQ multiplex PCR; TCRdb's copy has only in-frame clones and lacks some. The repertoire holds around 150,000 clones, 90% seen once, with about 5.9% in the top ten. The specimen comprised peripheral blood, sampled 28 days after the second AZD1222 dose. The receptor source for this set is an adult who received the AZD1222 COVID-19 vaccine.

This chain's CDR3 is CAWSLDRLEQYF. In nucleotides, the CDR3 is TGTGCCTGGAGCCTCGACAGGTTGGAGCAGTACTTC. The chain carries TRBV30 and TRBJ2-7, with D tentatively TRBD1 (6 bases). Germline lookup yields CDR1 GTSNPN and CDR2 SVGIG (reference sequence). Trimming took off 3 bases at V and 7 bases at J, with 13 bases between the two ends. The CDR3 is 12 residues long. The whole variable domain, remainder taken from reference TRBV30 and TRBJ2-7, is SQTIHQWPATLVQPVGSPLSLECTVEGTSNPNLYWYRQAAGRGLQLLFYSVGIGQISSEVPQNLSASRPQDRQFILSSKKLLLSDSGFYLCAWSLDRLEQYFGPGTRLTVT.

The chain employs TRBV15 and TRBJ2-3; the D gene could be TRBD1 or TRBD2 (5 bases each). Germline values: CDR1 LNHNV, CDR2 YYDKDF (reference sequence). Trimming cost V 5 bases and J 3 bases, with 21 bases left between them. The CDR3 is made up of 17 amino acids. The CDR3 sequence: CATSGGLGHRITDTQYF. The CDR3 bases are TGTGCCACCAGCGGAGGCCTAGGACACCGGATTACAGATACGCAGTATTTT.

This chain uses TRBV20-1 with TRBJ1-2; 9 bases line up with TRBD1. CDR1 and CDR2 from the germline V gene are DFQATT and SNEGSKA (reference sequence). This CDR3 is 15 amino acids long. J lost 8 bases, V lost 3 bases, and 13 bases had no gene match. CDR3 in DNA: TGCAGTGCTAGTTCCGGGACAGGGAGCCGGGGCGGCTACACCTTC. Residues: CSASSGTGSRGGYTF.

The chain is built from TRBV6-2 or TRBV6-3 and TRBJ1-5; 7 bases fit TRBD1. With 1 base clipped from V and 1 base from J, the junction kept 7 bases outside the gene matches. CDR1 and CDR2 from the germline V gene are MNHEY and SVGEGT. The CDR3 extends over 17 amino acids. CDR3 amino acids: CASSYWDSYLSNQPQHF. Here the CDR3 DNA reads TGTGCCAGCAGTTACTGGGACAGTTATCTAAGCAATCAGCCCCAGCATTTT.

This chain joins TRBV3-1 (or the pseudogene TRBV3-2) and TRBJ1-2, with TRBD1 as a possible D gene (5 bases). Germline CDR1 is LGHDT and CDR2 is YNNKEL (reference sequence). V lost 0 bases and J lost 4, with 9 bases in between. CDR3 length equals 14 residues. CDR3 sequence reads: CASSQDGGFYGYTF. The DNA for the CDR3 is TGTGCCAGCAGCCAAGATGGGGGATTCTATGGCTACACCTTC.

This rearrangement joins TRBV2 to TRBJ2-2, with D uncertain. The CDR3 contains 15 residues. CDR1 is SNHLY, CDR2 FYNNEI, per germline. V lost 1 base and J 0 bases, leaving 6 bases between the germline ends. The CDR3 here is CASSEDSANTGELFF. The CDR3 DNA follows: TGTGCCAGCAGTGAAGACAGCGCGAACACCGGGGAGCTGTTTTTT. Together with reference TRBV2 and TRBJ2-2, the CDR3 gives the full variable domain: EPEVTQTPSHQVTQMGQEVILRCVPISNHLYFYWYRQILGQKVEFLVSFYNNEISEKSEIFDDQFSVERPDGSNFTLKIRSTKLEDSAMYFCASSEDSANTGELFFGEGSRLTVL.

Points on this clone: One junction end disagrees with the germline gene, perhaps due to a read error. The CDR3 here is CASSWPDTVF. The CDR3 coding sequence is TGTGCCAGCAGTTGGCCGGACACGGTCTTT. The chain employs TRBV6-2 or TRBV6-3 and TRBJ1-1; TRBD1 is a possible D gene (5 bases). This CDR3 has 10 residues. Germline CDR1 reads MNHEY; CDR2 reads SVGEGT.

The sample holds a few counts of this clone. CDR3 in DNA: TGTGCCTGGAGTGTATGGGGTGCCAACAATGAGCAGTTCTTC. Protein sequence: CAWSVWGANNEQFF. The V and J genes are TRBV30 and TRBJ2-1; no clear D. Trimming cost V 0 bases and J 5 bases, with 11 bases left between them. CDR3 size: 14 residues. The germline CDR1 and CDR2 sequences are GTSNPN and SVGIG (reference sequence). Supplemented by reference TRBV30 and TRBJ2-1, the full variable domain reads SQTIHQWPATLVQPVGSPLSLECTVEGTSNPNLYWYRQAAGRGLQLLFYSVGIGQISSEVPQNLSASRPQDRQFILSSKKLLLSDSGFYLCAWSVWGANNEQFFGPGTRLTVL.

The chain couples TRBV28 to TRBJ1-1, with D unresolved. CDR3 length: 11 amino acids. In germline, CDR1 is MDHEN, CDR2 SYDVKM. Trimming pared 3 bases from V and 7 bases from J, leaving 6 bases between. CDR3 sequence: CASSLEGEAFF. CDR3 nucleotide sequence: TGTGCCAGCAGTTTGGAGGGTGAAGCTTTCTTT.